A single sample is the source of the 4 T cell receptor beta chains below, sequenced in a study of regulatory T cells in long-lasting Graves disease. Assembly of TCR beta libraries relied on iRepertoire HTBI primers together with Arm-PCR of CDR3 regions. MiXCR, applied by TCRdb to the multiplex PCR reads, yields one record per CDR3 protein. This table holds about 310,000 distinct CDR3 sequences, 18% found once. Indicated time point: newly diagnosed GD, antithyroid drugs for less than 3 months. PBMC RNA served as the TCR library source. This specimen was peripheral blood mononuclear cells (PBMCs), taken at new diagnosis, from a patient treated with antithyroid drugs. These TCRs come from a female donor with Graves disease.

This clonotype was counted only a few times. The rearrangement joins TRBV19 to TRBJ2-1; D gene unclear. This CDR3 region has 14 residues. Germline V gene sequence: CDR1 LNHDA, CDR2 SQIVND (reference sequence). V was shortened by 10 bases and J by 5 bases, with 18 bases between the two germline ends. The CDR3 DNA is TGTGCCACCCAACGTCGGTCCACACACAATGAGCAGTTCTTC. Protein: CATQRRSTHNEQFF.

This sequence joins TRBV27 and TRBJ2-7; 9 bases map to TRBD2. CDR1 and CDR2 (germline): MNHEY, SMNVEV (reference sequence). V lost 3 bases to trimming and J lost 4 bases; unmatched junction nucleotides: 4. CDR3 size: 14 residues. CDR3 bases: TGTGCCAGCAGTTTGCTGCGGGAGGGTTACGAGCAGTACTTC. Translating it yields CASSLLREGYEQYF.

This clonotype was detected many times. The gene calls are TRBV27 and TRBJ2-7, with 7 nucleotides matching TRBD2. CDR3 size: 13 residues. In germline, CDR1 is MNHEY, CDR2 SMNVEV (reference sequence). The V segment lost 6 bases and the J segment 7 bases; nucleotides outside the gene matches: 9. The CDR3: CASSVHSGGEQYF. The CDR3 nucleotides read TGTGCCAGCAGCGTTCACTCCGGGGGGGAGCAGTACTTC.

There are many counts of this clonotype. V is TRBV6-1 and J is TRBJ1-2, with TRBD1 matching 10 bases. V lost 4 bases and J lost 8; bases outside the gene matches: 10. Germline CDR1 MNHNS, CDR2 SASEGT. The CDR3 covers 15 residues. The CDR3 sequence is CASSGAGQGFRGYTF. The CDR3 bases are TGTGCCAGCAGTGGAGCGGGACAGGGGTTTCGGGGCTACACCTTC.